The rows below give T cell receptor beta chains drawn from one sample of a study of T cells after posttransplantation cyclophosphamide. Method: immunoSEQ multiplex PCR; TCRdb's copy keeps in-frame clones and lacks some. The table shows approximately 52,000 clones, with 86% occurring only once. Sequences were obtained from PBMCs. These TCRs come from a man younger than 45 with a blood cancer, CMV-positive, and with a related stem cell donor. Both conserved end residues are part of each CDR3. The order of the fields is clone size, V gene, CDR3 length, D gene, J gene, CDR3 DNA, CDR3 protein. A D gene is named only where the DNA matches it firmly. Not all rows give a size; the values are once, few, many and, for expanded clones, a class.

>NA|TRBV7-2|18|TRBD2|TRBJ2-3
TGTGCCAGCAGCTTAGTCGGGACTAGCGGGTCAACTACAGATACGCAGTATTTT
CASSLVGTSGSTTDTQYF
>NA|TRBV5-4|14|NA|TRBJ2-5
TGTGCCAGCAGCAAAATAGCGGAGGGGGAGACCCAGTACTTC
CASSKIAEGETQYF
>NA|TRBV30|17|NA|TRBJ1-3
TGTGCCTGGAGTGTACGGAGTAGTGCGAGCTCTGGAAACACCATATATTTT
CAWSVRSSASSGNTIYF
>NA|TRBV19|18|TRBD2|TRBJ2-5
TGTGCCACTACCCTCGAGGGCCTAGCGGGAGAGTACCAAGAGACCCAGTACTTC
CATTLEGLAGEYQETQYF
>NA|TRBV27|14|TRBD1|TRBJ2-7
TGTGCCAGCAGTTTATGGTCAGGGGGCCACGAGCAGTACTTC
CASSLWSGGHEQYF
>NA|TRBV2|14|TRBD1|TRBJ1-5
TGTGCCAGCACCCAGACAGGGGCCGATCAGCCCCAGCATTTT
CASTQTGADQPQHF
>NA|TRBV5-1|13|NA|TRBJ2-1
TGCGCCAGCACGGGAGCCTCCTACAATGAGCAGTTCTTC
CASTGASYNEQFF
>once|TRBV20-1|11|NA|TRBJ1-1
TGCAGTGCTAGACCCGTCCCTGAAGCTTTCTTT
CSARPVPEAFF
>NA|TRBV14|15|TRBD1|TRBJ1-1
TGTGCCAGCAGCCAGAGAGGACAGGGTAAGACTGAAGCTTTCTTT
CASSQRGQGKTEAFF
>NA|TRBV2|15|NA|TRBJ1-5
TGTGCCAGCAGTGATTTCGGGATCGGAAATCAGCCCCAGCATTTT
CASSDFGIGNQPQHF
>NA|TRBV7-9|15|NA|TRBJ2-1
TGTGCCAGTGGACTGACTGGGAGAGTGAACAATGAGCAGTTCTTC
CASGLTGRVNNEQFF
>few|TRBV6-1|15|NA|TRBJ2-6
TGTGCCAGCATTCCACAGGGCTCTGGGGCCAACGTCCTGACTTTC
CASIPQGSGANVLTF
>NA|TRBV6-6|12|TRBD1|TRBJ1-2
TGTGCCACTCGGGACAGCATCTATGGCTACACCTTC
CATRDSIYGYTF
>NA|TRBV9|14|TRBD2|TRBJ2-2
TGTGCCAGTCAGACTAGCGGGAACACCGGGGAGCTGTTTTTT
CASQTSGNTGELFF
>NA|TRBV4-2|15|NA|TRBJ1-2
TGTGCCAGCAGCCAAGGGGGCACGGGGAGGTATGGCTACACCTTC
CASSQGGTGRYGYTF
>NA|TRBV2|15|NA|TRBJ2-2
TGTGCCTTACCCGGGGTTGCAGTTGACACCGGGGAGCTGTTTTTT
CALPGVAVDTGELFF
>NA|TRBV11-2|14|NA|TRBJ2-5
TGTGCCAGCAGCCGAGGGACTTTACAAGAGACCCAGTACTTC
CASSRGTLQETQYF
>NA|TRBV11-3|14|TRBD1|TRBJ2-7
TGTGCCAGCAGCTTGCAGGGGGCCCGGGGAGAGCAGTACTTC
CASSLQGARGEQYF
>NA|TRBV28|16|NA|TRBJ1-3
TGTGCCAGCAGTTCTCCAGGGCGCAGCTCTGGAAACACCATATATTTT
CASSSPGRSSGNTIYF
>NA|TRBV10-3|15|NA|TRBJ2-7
TGTGCCATCGGAAGTCCGAGCGAGAGCTCCTACGAGCAGTACTTC
CAIGSPSESSYEQYF
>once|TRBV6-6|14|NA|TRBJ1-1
TGTGCCAGCAGTTACTCAGCAGGGATCACTGAAGCTTTCTTT
CASSYSAGITEAFF
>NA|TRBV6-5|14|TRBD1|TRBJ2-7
TGTGCCAGCAGCTCGGGACAGGGGCGCTACGAGCAGTACTTC
CASSSGQGRYEQYF
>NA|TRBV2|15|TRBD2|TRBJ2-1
TGTGCCAGGGGTGGACTAGGGGCCCTGTCGGGTGAGCAGTTCTTC
CARGGLGALSGEQFF
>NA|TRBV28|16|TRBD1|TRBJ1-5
TGTGCCAGCAGTCCCGCGCGGACAGGGAAGGGTAAGCCCCAGCATTTT
CASSPARTGKGKPQHF
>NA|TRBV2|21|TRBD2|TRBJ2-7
TGTGCCAGCAGTCAATTCTCGGGACTAGCGGTACCGAAGGTCGGTTCCTACGAGCAGTACTTC
CASSQFSGLAVPKVGSYEQYF
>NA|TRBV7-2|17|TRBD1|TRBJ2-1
TGTGCCAGCAGCTTAACCCCTCCGGGACAGGGGAGAAATGAGCAGTTCTTC
CASSLTPPGQGRNEQFF
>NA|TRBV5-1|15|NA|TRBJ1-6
TGCGCCAGCAGCTCGCTCGGACAGAGTAATTCACCCCTCCACTTT
CASSSLGQSNSPLHF
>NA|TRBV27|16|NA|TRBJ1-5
TGTGCCAGCAGTCCATCGCCTCCCAGGAGCAATCAGCCCCAGCATTTT
CASSPSPPRSNQPQHF
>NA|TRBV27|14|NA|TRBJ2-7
TGTGCCAGCAGTTTGGGTTTAGGGGGCTACGAGCAGTACTTC
CASSLGLGGYEQYF
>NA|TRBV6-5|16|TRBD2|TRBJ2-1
TGTGCCAGCAGTTACTCCGGGGGGAGTTTTATGAATGAGCAGTTCTTC
CASSYSGGSFMNEQFF
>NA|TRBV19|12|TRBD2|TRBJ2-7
TGTGCCAGTAGTCGGGGGGCCTACGAGCAGTACTTC
CASSRGAYEQYF
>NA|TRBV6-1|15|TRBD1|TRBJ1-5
TGTGCCAGCAGGGGGGCCGGGACAGGGAATCAGCCCCAGCATTTT
CASRGAGTGNQPQHF